The 25 T cell receptor beta chains below were found in one sample sequenced in a study of blood T cells in healthy people across ages. A sample-barcoded 5' primer and a J-beta primer mix were used in a second PCR of about 7 to 12 cycles. From the 5' RACE reads, TCRdb called clonotypes with MiXCR, one entry per CDR3 protein. The sample lists about 930,000 distinct CDR3 sequences, 25% to 35% seen once, with more than 8.5% in the top ten. The sample was also linked to a second study, of T cells of mothers and their children.

The sample consisted of blood. All receptors come from a woman aged 40 to 55 in good health.

This clonotype was recorded at least ten times. The genes are TRBV7-2 and TRBJ2-7, with D perhaps TRBD1 (6 bases). The CDR3 spans 16 residues. V was pared by 1 base and J by 2 bases, with 15 bases between. Looked up from germline, CDR1 is SGHTA and CDR2 is FQGNSA. CDR3: CASSLGVSRGPYEQYF. Here the CDR3 DNA reads TGTGCCAGCAGCTTAGGGGTTAGCAGGGGCCCCTACGAGCAGTACTTC.

This clonotype showed up just a few times. The chain links TRBV7-9 to TRBJ2-3; 12 positions match TRBD2. Germline CDR1 and CDR2: SEHNR and FQNEAQ (reference sequence). The CDR3 runs to 19 residues. Trimming removed 0 bases from V and 2 bases from J; junction bases left unmatched: 9. This chain's CDR3 is CASSLAWGLAGPTTDTQYF. The CDR3 nucleotides read TGTGCCAGCAGCTTAGCGTGGGGACTAGCGGGCCCGACCACAGATACGCAGTATTTT.

This clonotype appeared a single time. A much bigger clone sits one base away, suggesting this may be a read error. This chain uses TRBV5-5 with TRBJ2-7, with D unclear. V shed 4 bases and J shed 0 bases, with 17 bases lying between them. Germline CDR1 SGHKS, CDR2 YYEKEE (reference sequence). This CDR3 is built from 16 residues. As DNA, the CDR3 is TGTGCCAGCAGCCTGGGGATAGAGGCCCACTCCTACGAGCAGTACTTC. It encodes CASSLGIEAHSYEQYF.

The chain's CDR3 is CASSRSYRVSSEAFF. CDR3 nucleotide sequence: TGTGCCAGCAGTCGAAGTTACAGGGTTTCCTCTGAAGCTTTCTTT. The rearrangement links TRBV6-5 to TRBJ1-1, with D tentatively TRBD1 (6 bases). This CDR3 comprises 15 residues. From germline, CDR1 is MNHEY and CDR2 SVGAGI. V dropped 5 bases and J dropped 6 bases, with 19 bases sitting between them.

The CDR3 sequence is CASSEATGMSQPQHF. The CDR3 DNA sequence: TGCGCCAGCAGTGAGGCAACAGGGATGTCGCAGCCCCAGCATTTT. V usage is TRBV10-2 and J usage is TRBJ1-5; tentatively, D is TRBD1 (6 bases). Between the trimmed V and J ends, which lost 2 bases and 7 bases, there was a span of 15 bases. This CDR3 is built from 15 residues. Germline V gene data show CDR1 as WSHSY and CDR2 as SAAADI.

A few counts support this clonotype. A junction end diverges from the germline sequence, so it may reflect a read error. The V gene is TRBV15, the J gene TRBJ1-4; D possibly corresponds to TRBD1 (5 bases). The CDR3 extends over 15 amino acids. Germline V gene data show CDR1 as LNHNV and CDR2 as YYDKDF (reference sequence). CDR3 nucleotides: TGTGCTACCAGCAGGCAGGGTTCAGCAAATGAAAAACTGTTTTTT. Protein sequence: CATSRQGSANEKLFF. The variable domain in full, completed from reference TRBV15 and TRBJ1-4, reads DAMVIQNPRYQVTQFGKPVTLSCSQTLNHNVMYWYQQKSSQAPKLLFHYYDKDFNNEADTPDNFQSRRPNTSFCFLDIRSPGLGDTAMYLCATSRQGSANEKLFFGSGTQLSVL.

The sample holds many counts of this clonotype. This chain links TRBV29-1 with TRBJ2-7, with TRBD1 as a possible D gene (6 bases). Germline V gives CDR1 SQVTM, CDR2 ANQGSEA. This CDR3 comprises 11 residues. Trimming took off 7 bases at V and 4 bases at J, with 11 bases between the two ends. The CDR3 nucleotides read TGCAGCGCCAAAACAGGGTACGAGCAGTACTTC. This gives the protein CSAKTGYEQYF.

The chain has TRBV28 and TRBJ2-1; D is ambiguous. This CDR3 has 13 residues. CDR1 and CDR2 (germline): MDHEN, SYDVKM. V lost 3 bases and J 7 bases, leaving 10 bases between the germline ends. The CDR3 region has the DNA TGTGCCAGCAGTTTGCTCCCACAGAATGAGCAGTTCTTC. Protein: CASSLLPQNEQFF.

About this clonotype: A much larger clone differs by one base, so this may be a read error. The rearrangement links TRBV4-2 to TRBJ2-7; 7 bases are shared with TRBD2. Per germline, CDR1 LGHNA and CDR2 YNFKEQ. The CDR3 is 14 residues long. V lost 5 bases and J lost 7; bases outside the gene matches: 11. This chain's CDR3 is CASSFAGEGNEQYF. For the CDR3, the DNA is TGTGCCAGCAGCTTCGCGGGGGAGGGAAATGAGCAGTACTTC.

The rearrangement uses TRBV7-9 and TRBJ2-7; a weak D match, TRBD1 (6 bases). V was cut by 5 bases and J by 6 bases, with 11 bases left in between. The CDR3 spans 12 residues. The germline gives CDR1 SEHNR, CDR2 FQNEAQ (reference sequence). CDR3 in amino acids: CASSNRAREQYF. CDR3 coding DNA: TGTGCCAGCAGCAACAGGGCGCGCGAGCAGTACTTC.

This clonotype came up a few times. V gene TRBV16 combines with J gene TRBJ2-7; TRBD1 matches at 9 bases. Looked up from germline, CDR1 is KGHSY and CDR2 is FQNENV. V shed 0 bases, J shed 0 bases, and the junction held 15 bases outside the gene matches. CDR3 size: 20 residues. CDR3 residues: CASSQSRGQGTRERSYEQYF. CDR3 DNA: TGTGCCAGCAGCCAATCGAGGGGACAGGGAACCCGAGAGCGCTCCTACGAGCAGTACTTC.

A note on this clonotype: Sequence at one end of the junction differs from germline and may be a read error. The chain employs TRBV9 and TRBJ2-5; perhaps D is TRBD1 or TRBD2 (5 bases each). Matching the DNA end better, TRBJ2-7 makes the J call doubtful. This CDR3 has 16 residues. The V gene's germline CDR1 is SGDLS and CDR2 YYNGEE. The CDR3 nucleotides read TGCGCCAGCAGCGTAGTCACCGGAGGCGAGGGGAACGAGCAGTACTTC. It yields the protein CASSVVTGGEGNEQYF.

The CDR3, as DNA: TGCGCCAGCAGCAAAGGGACAGCCCCATTGAAATATGGCTACACCTTC. This gives the protein CASSKGTAPLKYGYTF. The chain couples TRBV4-1 to TRBJ1-2; 7 bases are a match to TRBD1. Unmatched junction bases numbered 14, after V lost 5 bases and J lost 5 bases. Looked up from germline, CDR1 is MGHRA and CDR2 is YSYEKL. CDR3 length equals 16 residues.

This clonotype has more than one count but fewer than ten. V gene TRBV11-2 combines with J gene TRBJ1-1, with a tentative D call TRBD1 (5 bases). This CDR3 has 13 amino acids. Per germline, CDR1 SGHAT and CDR2 FQNNGV. The ends were cut back, 5 bases at V and 4 bases at J, with 11 bases in the middle. CDR3 in amino acids: CASSPSRVTEAFF. CDR3 bases: TGTGCCAGCAGCCCCTCCAGGGTCACTGAAGCTTTCTTT.

This clonotype was counted ten times or more. The CDR3: CASSKGETGWDYEQYF. The CDR3 coding sequence is TGTGCCAGCAGCAAAGGAGAGACAGGGTGGGATTACGAGCAGTACTTC. The chain has TRBV21-1 and TRBJ2-7; TRBD1, as called in the table, went unchecked against the DNA. TRBV21-1 is given as a pseudogene. This CDR3 spans 16 amino acids.

This clonotype was found a few times. The chain is built from TRBV20-1 and TRBJ2-3; D may correspond to TRBD1 or TRBD2 (5 bases each). This CDR3 comprises 15 residues. V shed 1 base and J shed 1 base, with 12 bases lying between them. Germline V gene data show CDR1 as DFQATT and CDR2 as SNEGSKA (reference sequence). This CDR3 is CSARGGGRGTDTQYF. As DNA, the CDR3 is TGCAGTGCTAGAGGTGGGGGAAGGGGCACAGATACGCAGTATTTT.

This clonotype was recorded a few times. The V call is TRBV7-9, the J call TRBJ1-1; D unclear. Trimming took 1 base from V and 10 from J, leaving 7 bases between them. The CDR3 length is 11 residues. Germline CDR1 reads SEHNR; CDR2 reads FQNEAQ (reference sequence). This CDR3 is CASSLGLRAFF. The CDR3 bases are TGTGCCAGCAGCTTAGGTTTAAGAGCTTTCTTT.

This sequence joins TRBV5-1 and TRBJ2-7; 7 nucleotides match TRBD1. Trimming took 0 bases from V and 2 from J; bases not matched to a gene: 5. Germline values: CDR1 SGHRS, CDR2 YFSETQ. The CDR3 loop spans 15 amino acids. CDR3: CASSLEGQSTYEQYF. As DNA, the CDR3 is TGCGCCAGCAGCTTGGAGGGACAGTCTACCTACGAGCAGTACTTC.

The table lists this clonotype with a few counts. A much larger clone is a single base away; this may be a read error. This CDR3 reads CAGSTTGTDTYEQYF. DNA of the CDR3: TGTGCCGGCAGCACCACCGGGACAGACACCTACGAGCAGTACTTC. V is TRBV9 and J is TRBJ2-7, with 7 bases fitting TRBD1. Germline V gene data show CDR1 as SGDLS and CDR2 as YYNGEE. The CDR3 runs 15 residues.

This clonotype was seen a handful of times. This chain uses TRBV5-1 with TRBJ1-1; D is unresolved. This CDR3 is built from 15 residues. Trimming cost V 0 bases and J 1 base, with 10 bases left between them. CDR1 and CDR2 from the germline V gene are SGHRS and YFSETQ. CDR3 coding DNA: TGCGCCAGCAGCTTGGTCCCGACGGCGAACACTGAAGCTTTCTTT. Protein sequence: CASSLVPTANTEAFF.

This clonotype was seen a single time. The chain is built from TRBV29-1 and TRBJ1-1, with 7 bases fitting TRBD1. The CDR3 runs to 15 residues. Germline CDR1 is SQVTM and CDR2 is ANQGSEA. V dropped 1 base and J dropped 4; count of bases not matched to a gene: 9. This CDR3 reads CSVEGGVTGATEAFF. CDR3 bases: TGCAGCGTTGAAGGAGGGGTTACAGGGGCCACTGAAGCTTTCTTT. The full variable domain, in which reference TRBV29-1 and TRBJ1-1 provide the parts outside the CDR3, is SAVISQKPSRDICQRGTSLTIQCQVDSQVTMMFWYRQQPGQSLTLIATANQGSEATYESGFVIDKFPISRPNLTFSTLTVSNMSPEDSSIYLCSVEGGVTGATEAFFGQGTRLTVV.

This clonotype was detected a few times. J is TRBJ1-6 and V is TRBV10-3, with D possibly matching TRBD1 (5 bases). The germline V gene encodes CDR1 ENHRY and CDR2 SYGVKD. V was cut by 0 bases and J by 7 bases, with 10 bases left in between. This CDR3 contains 15 residues. The CDR3 DNA follows: TGTGCCATCAGTGAGTCAGTAGGGGCAAATTCACCCCTCCACTTT. It is translated as CAISESVGANSPLHF.

The chain's CDR3 is CASSLIWSEKLFF. As DNA, the CDR3 is TGTGCCAGCAGTTTAATTTGGAGTGAAAAACTGTTTTTT. The rearrangement links TRBV7-9 to TRBJ1-4; D not certain. V shed 6 bases and J shed 7 bases, with 12 bases lying between them. Germline V gives CDR1 SEHNR, CDR2 FQNEAQ (reference sequence). The CDR3 is 13 amino acids.

CDR3 in DNA: TGTGCCAGCAGCTTTAGCGGGGTCAAAGAGACCCAGTACTTC. Its translation: CASSFSGVKETQYF. This rearrangement joins TRBV7-2 to TRBJ2-5, with 8 bases that match TRBD2. The CDR3 covers 14 residues. Germline V lookup: CDR1 SGHTA, CDR2 FQGNSA. With V trimmed by 3 bases and J by 3 bases, 3 bases remained unmatched.

This clonotype has only a few counts. V and J are TRBV27 and TRBJ2-3; D gene uncertain. The CDR3 runs 16 residues. The ends were cut back, 5 bases at V and 0 bases at J, with 15 bases in the middle. CDR1 and CDR2 (germline): MNHEY, SMNVEV (reference sequence). CDR3 residues: CASSPARLKSTDTQYF. CDR3 sequence (DNA): TGTGCCAGCAGTCCCGCCCGACTCAAAAGCACAGATACGCAGTATTTT.